This is a list of T cell receptor beta chains from one sample in a study of post-analysis software for immune sequencing data. Each CDR3 protein is one row after TCRdb ran MiXCR on the PCR reads. The sample contains just over 250,000 distinct CDR3 sequences, approximately 34% of which appear only once. The specimen sequenced was blood. These receptors were obtained from a girl between 5 and 17 years old with multiple sclerosis. The CDR3 runs from the conserved cysteine through the conserved F or W. A D gene is named only where the DNA matches it firmly. Clone size is shown for a subset of rows, as once, few, many or a class of expanded clone.

>TRBJ1-1|few|TRBV7-9|.
TGTGCCAGCAGCCCCCCTTTGGGGGACACTGAAGCTTTCTTT
CASSPPLGDTEAFF
>TRBJ1-5|many|TRBV4-1|.
TGCGCCAGCAGCCCCATCATAGGCAATCAGCCCCAGCATTTT
CASSPIIGNQPQHF
>TRBJ2-5|many|TRBV20-1|.
TGCAGTGCTAGGGGACTTACGCAAGAGACCCAGTACTTC
CSARGLTQETQYF
>TRBJ1-4|.|TRBV7-9|.
TGTGCCAGCAGCTTGGCCGGGTTTAGTGAAAAACTGTTTTTT
CASSLAGFSEKLFF
>TRBJ2-1|.|TRBV20-1|TRBD2
TGCAGTGCTAGAGATCCCAGCGGGGGGGCCAAATCTGTGGATGAGCAGTTCTTC
CSARDPSGGAKSVDEQFF
>TRBJ1-2|.|TRBV5-1|TRBD1
TGCGCCAGCAGCCCAGACAGGGGCCCCTATGGCTACACCTTC
CASSPDRGPYGYTF
>TRBJ2-5|.|TRBV11-2|.
TGTGCCAGCAGCCAAGGGGCGTCTCAGACCCAGTACTTC
CASSQGASQTQYF
>TRBJ1-2|many|TRBV5-1|TRBD1
TGCGCCAGCAGCTTGGATGTCAGGGGGCCCTATGGCTACACCTTC
CASSLDVRGPYGYTF
>TRBJ2-1|many|TRBV5-1|.
TGCGCCAGCAGGGCAGATCAGGGCAATGAGCAGTTCTTC
CASRADQGNEQFF
>TRBJ1-2|.|TRBV20-1|TRBD1
TGCAGTGCTAGCATACAGGGGGGGGTTCCCATCTATGGCTACACCTTC
CSASIQGGVPIYGYTF
>TRBJ2-6|many|TRBV28|.
TGTGCCAGCAGTCCCGCCGGCTCTGGGGCCAACGTCCTGACTTTC
CASSPAGSGANVLTF
>TRBJ1-2|many|TRBV3-1|TRBD1
TGTGCCAGCAGCCTAACGACAGGGTTTTTTTCCGGTGGCTACACCTTC
CASSLTTGFFSGGYTF
>TRBJ2-4|.|TRBV20-1|.
TGCAGTGCTAGAGACCAAACGGTTTCAAACATTCAGTACTTC
CSARDQTVSNIQYF
>TRBJ1-6|.|TRBV20-1|.
TGCAGTGCTATGGGCCCCGCGAGCTCACCCCTCCACTTT
CSAMGPASSPLHF
>TRBJ1-1|many|TRBV12-3/TRBV12-4|.
TGTGCCAGCAGTCCTCTCGGCCTGGGGGACACTGAAGCTTTCTTT
CASSPLGLGDTEAFF
>TRBJ2-1|.|TRBV7-2|TRBD2
TGTGCCAGCAGCTTAGTTGGACTAGGGGACAATGAGCAGTTCTTC
CASSLVGLGDNEQFF
>TRBJ2-2|.|TRBV28|.
TGTGCCAGCAGGGACGTAGGGGAGCTGTTTTTT
CASRDVGELFF
>TRBJ2-3|.|TRBV6-5|TRBD2
TGTGCCAGCAGTAAAGCGGGAGGCACAGATACGCAGTATTTT
CASSKAGGTDTQYF
>TRBJ2-2|.|TRBV20-1|TRBD2
TGCAGTGCTAGAGATAAGGGGACTAGCGGGAGAGCATCCGGGGAGCTGTTTTTT
CSARDKGTSGRASGELFF
>TRBJ2-1|.|TRBV7-3|.
TGTGCCAGCAGCTTAGTTACGGGTAATGAGCAGTTCTTC
CASSLVTGNEQFF
>TRBJ1-5|.|TRBV12-3/TRBV12-4|.
TGTGCCAGCAGGGAGACAGGACTCAATCAGCCCCAGCATTTT
CASRETGLNQPQHF
>TRBJ2-5|many|TRBV7-2|.
TGTGCCAGCAGCTCGGGCCCCGGTGGGACCCAGTACTTC
CASSSGPGGTQYF
>TRBJ2-1|many|TRBV6-5|.
TGTGCCAGCAGCCGGGGACGTTACAATGAGCAGTTCTTC
CASSRGRYNEQFF
>TRBJ2-2|.|TRBV7-3|.
TGTGCCAGCAGTCCGGACTCAGCGAACACCGGGGAGCTGTTTTTT
CASSPDSANTGELFF
>TRBJ1-2|many|TRBV12-3/TRBV12-4|.
TGTGCCAGCAGTCCCGAAGCAGGGATCACCAATGGCTACACCTTC
CASSPEAGITNGYTF
>TRBJ1-3|.|TRBV20-1|TRBD1
TGCAGTGCTTCACCAGGGACAGGCTCTGGAAACACCATATATTTT
CSASPGTGSGNTIYF
>TRBJ1-2|many|TRBV5-1|.
TGCGCCAGCAGCCACCTAAACAGGGACGGCTACACCTTC
CASSHLNRDGYTF
>TRBJ1-6|many|TRBV27|TRBD1
TGTGCCAGCAGTCATCGGGGGACAGATAATTCACCCCTCCACTTT
CASSHRGTDNSPLHF
>TRBJ2-3|.|TRBV20-1|.
TGCAGTGCAGGGGCCCATCAGGATACGCAGTATTTT
CSAGAHQDTQYF
>TRBJ2-5|many|TRBV20-1|.
TGCAGTGCCGCCCCCCAGACGACCCAGTACTTC
CSAAPQTTQYF
>TRBJ2-2|.|TRBV20-1|.
TGCAGTGCTAGAAAGGACCCTTCCACCGGGGAGCTGTTTTTT
CSARKDPSTGELFF
>TRBJ2-5|.|TRBV11-2|.
TGTGCCAGCAGCTTAGGATCGGTAAACCCGTACTTC
CASSLGSVNPYF
>TRBJ2-3|.|TRBV6-5|.
TGTGCCAGCAGTTACTCGAGGTCCAGCAGGGCTGTCGCGGATACGCAGTATTTT
CASSYSRSSRAVADTQYF
>TRBJ2-4|.|TRBV20-1|TRBD2
TGCAGTGCTAGCTCAACGGGGGGACTAGCGGGAGGGGCCAAAAACATTCAGTACTTC
CSASSTGGLAGGAKNIQYF
>TRBJ2-1|many|TRBV20-1|TRBD2
TGCAGTGCTAGAGCTGCCGGGAGGAGACGCAATGAGCAGTTCTTC
CSARAAGRRRNEQFF
>TRBJ1-6|.|TRBV14|.
TGTGCCAGCAGCCAAGCGGGGGCCACCCTCCACTTT
CASSQAGATLHF
>TRBJ2-3|many|TRBV27|.
TGTGCCAGCAGTTCTATGGGGGCACTTGATCCAGATACGCAGTATTTT
CASSSMGALDPDTQYF
>TRBJ1-1|.|TRBV3-1|.
TGTGCTAGCAGCCAGAGACAGCTGAGCACTGAAGCTTTCTTT
CASSQRQLSTEAFF
>TRBJ2-5|many|TRBV14|.
TGTGCCAGCAGCCAAAGAATGGGGCCGGGACGGGAGACCCAGTACTTC
CASSQRMGPGRETQYF
>TRBJ1-2|.|TRBV14|TRBD1
TGTGCCAGCAGCCCGCAGGGGGCCGGCCATGGCTACACCTTC
CASSPQGAGHGYTF
>TRBJ2-1|many|TRBV20-1|.
TGCAGTGCTATCCTAGGGAACAATGAGCAGTTCTTC
CSAILGNNEQFF
>TRBJ1-5|.|TRBV28|TRBD1
TGTGCCAGCAGTTTCTGGGACAGCCATCAGCCCCAGCATTTT
CASSFWDSHQPQHF
>TRBJ2-5|many|TRBV7-2|.
TGTGCCAGCAGCTCCCCCCCAGAGACCCAGTACTTC
CASSSPPETQYF
>TRBJ2-1|many|TRBV24-1|TRBD2
TGTGCCACCAGTGGGGCCTGGGACTACAACAATGAGCAGTTCTTC
CATSGAWDYNNEQFF
>TRBJ1-2|many|TRBV28|.
TGTGCCAGCAGTTCGCCCGACCCACGGAAGTATACTAACTATGGCTACACCTTC
CASSSPDPRKYTNYGYTF
>TRBJ2-7|few|TRBV6-2/TRBV6-3|.
TGTGCCAGCAGTTTAGGGACGGACTCCTACGAGCAGTACTTC
CASSLGTDSYEQYF
>TRBJ1-1|.|TRBV20-1|.
TGCAGTGCGGGACCTAACACTAAAGCTTTCTTT
CSAGPNTKAFF
>TRBJ1-1|.|TRBV25-1|TRBD1
TGTGCCAGCAGTGACCCAGGACAGGGGAACACTGAAGCTTTCTTT
CASSDPGQGNTEAFF
>TRBJ2-3|many|TRBV6-5|.
TGTGCCAGCAGTCTGCGAGACCTAAGCACAGATACGCAGTATTTT
CASSLRDLSTDTQYF
>TRBJ2-1|once|TRBV7-6|TRBD2
TGTGCCAGCAGCTTAGCCGGGGGAGGGCTTGATAATGAGCAGTTCTTC
CASSLAGGGLDNEQFF
>TRBJ1-4|many|TRBV5-5|TRBD1
TGTGCCAGCAGCCTCGACAGGGGAGCGACTAATGAAAAACTGTTTTTT
CASSLDRGATNEKLFF
>TRBJ1-6|.|TRBV12-3/TRBV12-4|TRBD1
TGTGCCAGCAGTTTAAAGACAGGGGATTCACCCCGCCACTTT
CASSLKTGDSPRHF
>TRBJ2-3|many|TRBV27|.
TGTGCCAGCAGGACTAGAAGCACAGATACGCAGTATTTT
CASRTRSTDTQYF
>TRBJ2-2|.|TRBV4-1|TRBD1
TGCGCCAGCAGCCCGGACAGGGGCACCGGGGAGCTGTTTTTT
CASSPDRGTGELFF
>TRBJ1-1|.|TRBV6-2/TRBV6-3|.
TGTGCCAGCAGTCTCGTGGGGAATCCCATGCGGGCTTTCTTT
CASSLVGNPMRAFF
>TRBJ2-7|.|TRBV5-1|.
TGCGCCAGCAGCTTGGGACAGGAATACGAGCAGTACTTC
CASSLGQEYEQYF
>TRBJ1-2|.|TRBV3-1|TRBD1
TGTGCCAGCAGCCCGGGGACAGGAAGGGAAAAGGGCTACACCTTC
CASSPGTGREKGYTF